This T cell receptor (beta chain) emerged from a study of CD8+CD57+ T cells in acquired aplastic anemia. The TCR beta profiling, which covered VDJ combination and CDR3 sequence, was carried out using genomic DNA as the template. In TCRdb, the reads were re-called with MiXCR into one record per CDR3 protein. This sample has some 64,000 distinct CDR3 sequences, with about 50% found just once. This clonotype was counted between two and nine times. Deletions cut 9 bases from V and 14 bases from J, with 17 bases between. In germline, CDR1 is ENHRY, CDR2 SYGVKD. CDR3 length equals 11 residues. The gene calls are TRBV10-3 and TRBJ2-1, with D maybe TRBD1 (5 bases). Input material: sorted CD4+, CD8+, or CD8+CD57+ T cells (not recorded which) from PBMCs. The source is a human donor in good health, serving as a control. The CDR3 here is CAINTGVGEFF. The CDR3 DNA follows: TGTGCCATAAATACAGGCGTTGGAGAGTTCTTC.